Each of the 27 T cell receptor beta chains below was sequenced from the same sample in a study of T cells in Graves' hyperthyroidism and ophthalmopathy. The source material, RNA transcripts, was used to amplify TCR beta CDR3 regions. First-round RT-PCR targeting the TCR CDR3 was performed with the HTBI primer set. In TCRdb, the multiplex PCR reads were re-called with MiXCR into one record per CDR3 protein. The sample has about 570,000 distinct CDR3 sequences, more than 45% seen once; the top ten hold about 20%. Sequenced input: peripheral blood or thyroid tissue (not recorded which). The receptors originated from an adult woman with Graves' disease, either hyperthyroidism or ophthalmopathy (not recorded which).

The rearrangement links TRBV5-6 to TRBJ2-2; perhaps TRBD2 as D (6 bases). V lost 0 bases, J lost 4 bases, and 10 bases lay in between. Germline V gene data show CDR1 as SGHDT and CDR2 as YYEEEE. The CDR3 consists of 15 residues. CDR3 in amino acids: CASSLGLASTGELFF. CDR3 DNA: TGTGCCAGCAGCTTGGGTCTAGCGAGCACCGGGGAGCTGTTTTTT.

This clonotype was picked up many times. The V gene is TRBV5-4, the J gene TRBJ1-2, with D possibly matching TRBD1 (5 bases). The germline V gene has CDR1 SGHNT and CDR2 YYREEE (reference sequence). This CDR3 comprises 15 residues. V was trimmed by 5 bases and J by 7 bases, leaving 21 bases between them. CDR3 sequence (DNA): TGTGCCAGCAGACAAGGACTTGAACAGGCGGTTGGCTACACCTTC. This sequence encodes CASRQGLEQAVGYTF. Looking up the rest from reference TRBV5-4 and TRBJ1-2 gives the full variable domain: ETGVTQSPTHLIKTRGQQVTLRCSSQSGHNTVSWYQQALGQGPQFIFQYYREEENGRGNFPPRFSGLQFPNYSSELNVNALELDDSALYLCASRQGLEQAVGYTFGSGTRLTVV.

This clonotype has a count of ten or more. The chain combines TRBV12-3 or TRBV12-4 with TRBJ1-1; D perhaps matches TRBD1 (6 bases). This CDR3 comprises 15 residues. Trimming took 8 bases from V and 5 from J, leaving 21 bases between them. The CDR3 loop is CASSKGGLVGTEAFF. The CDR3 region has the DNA TGTGCCAGCTCCAAGGGGGGGCTAGTGGGAACTGAAGCTTTCTTT.

In nucleotides, the CDR3 is TGTGCCAGCAGCTGGGAGTTTCGTGAGCAGTACTTC. Its translation: CASSWEFREQYF. This chain uses TRBV11-2 with TRBJ2-7; possibly TRBD2 for D (5 bases). The CDR3 runs 12 residues. The V end lost 4 bases, the J end lost 7 bases, and 11 bases lay between the germline ends. The V gene's germline CDR1 is SGHAT and CDR2 FQNNGV.

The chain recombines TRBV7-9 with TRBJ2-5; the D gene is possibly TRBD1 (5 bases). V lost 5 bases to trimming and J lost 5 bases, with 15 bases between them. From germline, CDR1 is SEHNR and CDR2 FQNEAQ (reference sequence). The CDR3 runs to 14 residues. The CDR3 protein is CASSQSRSGETQYF. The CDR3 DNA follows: TGTGCCAGCAGCCAGAGTCGTTCAGGGGAGACCCAGTACTTC.

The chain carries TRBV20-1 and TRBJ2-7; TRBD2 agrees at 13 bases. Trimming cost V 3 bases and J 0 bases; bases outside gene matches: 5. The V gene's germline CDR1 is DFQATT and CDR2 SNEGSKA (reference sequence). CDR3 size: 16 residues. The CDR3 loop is CSARGTSGTSSYEQYF. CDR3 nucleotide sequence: TGCAGTGCTAGGGGGACTAGCGGGACCAGCTCCTACGAGCAGTACTTC.

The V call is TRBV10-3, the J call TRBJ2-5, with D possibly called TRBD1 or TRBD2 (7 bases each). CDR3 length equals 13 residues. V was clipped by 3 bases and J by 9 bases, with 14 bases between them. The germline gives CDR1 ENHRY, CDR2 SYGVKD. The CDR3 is CAISETGGQPQYF. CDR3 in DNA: TGTGCCATCAGTGAAACGGGGGGACAGCCCCAGTACTTC.

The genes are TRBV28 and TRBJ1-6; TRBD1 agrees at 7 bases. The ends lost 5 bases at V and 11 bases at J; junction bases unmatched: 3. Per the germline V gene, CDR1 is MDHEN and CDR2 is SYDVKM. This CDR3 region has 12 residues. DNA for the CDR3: TGTGCCAGCAGTCTCAGGGGGACACCCCTCCACTTT. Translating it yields CASSLRGTPLHF. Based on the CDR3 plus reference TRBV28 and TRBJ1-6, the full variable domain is DVKVTQSSRYLVKRTGEKVFLECVQDMDHENMFWYRQDPGLGLRLIYFSYDVKMKEKGDIPEGYSVSREKKERFSLILESASTNQTSMYLCASSLRGTPLHFGNGTRLTVT.

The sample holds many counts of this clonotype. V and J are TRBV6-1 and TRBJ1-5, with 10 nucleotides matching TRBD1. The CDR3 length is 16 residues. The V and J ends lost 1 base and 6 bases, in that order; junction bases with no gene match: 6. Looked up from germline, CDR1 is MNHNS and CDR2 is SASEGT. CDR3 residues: CASSEETGGGGQPQHF. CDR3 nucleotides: TGTGCCAGCAGTGAAGAGACAGGGGGCGGTGGTCAGCCCCAGCATTTT.

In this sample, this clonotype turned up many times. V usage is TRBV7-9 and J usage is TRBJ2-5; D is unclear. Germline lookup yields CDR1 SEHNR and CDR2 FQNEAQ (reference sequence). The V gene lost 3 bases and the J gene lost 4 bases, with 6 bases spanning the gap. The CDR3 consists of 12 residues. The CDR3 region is CASSFRSETQYF. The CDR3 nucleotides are TGTGCCAGCAGCTTTAGGTCAGAGACCCAGTACTTC. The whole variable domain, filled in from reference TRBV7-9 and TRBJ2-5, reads DTGVSQNPRHKITKRGQNVTFRCDPISEHNRLYWYRQTLGQGPEFLTYFQNEAQLEKSRLLSDRFSAERPKGSFSTLEIQRTEQGDSAMYLCASSFRSETQYFGPGTRLLVL.

CDR3 residues: CATRLSGQETQPQHF. CDR3 DNA: TGTGCCACTCGCCTGTCGGGACAGGAAACCCAGCCCCAGCATTTT. The rearrangement uses TRBV10-3 and TRBJ1-5; 8 nucleotides match TRBD1. The junction had 15 bases not matched to a gene; V was cut back by 10 bases and J by 7 bases. Per germline, CDR1 ENHRY and CDR2 SYGVKD. This CDR3 is 15 amino acids long.

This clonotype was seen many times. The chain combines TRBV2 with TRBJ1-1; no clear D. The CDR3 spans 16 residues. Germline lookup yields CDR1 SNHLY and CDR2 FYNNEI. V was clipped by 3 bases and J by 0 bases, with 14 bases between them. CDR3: CASSDWSGGLNTEAFF. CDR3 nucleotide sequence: TGTGCCAGCAGTGATTGGTCGGGAGGGCTGAACACTGAAGCTTTCTTT.

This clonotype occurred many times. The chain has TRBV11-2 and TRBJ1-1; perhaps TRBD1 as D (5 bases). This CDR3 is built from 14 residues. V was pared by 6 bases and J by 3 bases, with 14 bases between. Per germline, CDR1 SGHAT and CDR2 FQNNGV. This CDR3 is CASSISGGYTEAFF. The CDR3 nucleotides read TGTGCCAGCAGTATTTCGGGGGGGTACACTGAAGCTTTCTTT.

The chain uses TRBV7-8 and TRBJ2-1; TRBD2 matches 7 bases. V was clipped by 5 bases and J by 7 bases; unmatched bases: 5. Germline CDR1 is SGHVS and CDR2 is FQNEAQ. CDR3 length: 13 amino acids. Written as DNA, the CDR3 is TGTGCCAGCAGCCCGACGCGGGGGAATGAGCAGTTCTTC. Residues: CASSPTRGNEQFF.

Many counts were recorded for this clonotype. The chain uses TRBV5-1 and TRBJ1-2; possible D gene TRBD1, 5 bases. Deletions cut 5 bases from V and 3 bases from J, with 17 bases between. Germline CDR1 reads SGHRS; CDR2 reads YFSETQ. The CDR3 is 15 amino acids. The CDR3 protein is CASRSQVGDDYGYTF. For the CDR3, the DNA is TGCGCCAGCAGATCTCAAGTAGGGGATGACTATGGCTACACCTTC.

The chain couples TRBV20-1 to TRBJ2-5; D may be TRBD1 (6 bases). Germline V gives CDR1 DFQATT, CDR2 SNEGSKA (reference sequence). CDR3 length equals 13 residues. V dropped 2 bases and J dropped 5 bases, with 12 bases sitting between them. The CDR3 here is CSARQSTGETQYF. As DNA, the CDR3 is TGCAGTGCTAGACAAAGCACAGGGGAGACCCAGTACTTC.

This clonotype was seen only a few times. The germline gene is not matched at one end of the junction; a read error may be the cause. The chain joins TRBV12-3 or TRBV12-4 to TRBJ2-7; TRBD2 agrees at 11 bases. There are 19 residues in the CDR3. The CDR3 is CASRHVGLAGRDLSYEQHF. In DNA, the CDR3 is TGTGCCAGCAGACACGTAGGACTAGCGGGCAGGGATCTTTCCTACGAGCAGCACTTC.

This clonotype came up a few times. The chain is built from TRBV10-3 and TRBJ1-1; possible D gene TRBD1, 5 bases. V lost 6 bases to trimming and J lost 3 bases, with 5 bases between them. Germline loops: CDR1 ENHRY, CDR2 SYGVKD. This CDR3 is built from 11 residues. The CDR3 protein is CAISRDTEAFF. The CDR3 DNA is TGTGCCATCAGCAGGGACACTGAAGCTTTCTTT.

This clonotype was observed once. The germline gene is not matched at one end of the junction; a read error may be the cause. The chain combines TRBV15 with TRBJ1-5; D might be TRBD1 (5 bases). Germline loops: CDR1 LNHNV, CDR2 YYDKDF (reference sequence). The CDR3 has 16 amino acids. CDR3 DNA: TGTGCCGCCAGCAGCTCGCTCCGGGACCGAGATCAGCCCCAGCATTTT. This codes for CAASSSLRDRDQPQHF. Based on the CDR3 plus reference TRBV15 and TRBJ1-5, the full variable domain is DAMVIQNPRYQVTQFGKPVTLSCSQTLNHNVMYWYQQKSSQAPKLLFHYYDKDFNNEADTPDNFQSRRPNTSFCFLDIRSPGLGDTAMYLCAASSSLRDRDQPQHFGDGTRLSIL.

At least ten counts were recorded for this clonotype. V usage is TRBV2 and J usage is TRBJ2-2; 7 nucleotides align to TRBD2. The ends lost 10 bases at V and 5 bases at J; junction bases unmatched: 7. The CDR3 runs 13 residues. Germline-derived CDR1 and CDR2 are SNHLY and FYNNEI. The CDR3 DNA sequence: TGTGCCATCGGACGGCGGGGGACCGGGGAGCTGTTTTTT. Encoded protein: CAIGRRGTGELFF.

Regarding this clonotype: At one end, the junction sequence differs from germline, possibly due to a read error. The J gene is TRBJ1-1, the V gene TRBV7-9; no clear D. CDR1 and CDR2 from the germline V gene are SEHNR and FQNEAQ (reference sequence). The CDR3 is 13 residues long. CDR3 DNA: TGTGCCAGCGGCGCGGGTAGGGCCACTGAAGCTTTCTTC. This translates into CASGAGRATEAFF.

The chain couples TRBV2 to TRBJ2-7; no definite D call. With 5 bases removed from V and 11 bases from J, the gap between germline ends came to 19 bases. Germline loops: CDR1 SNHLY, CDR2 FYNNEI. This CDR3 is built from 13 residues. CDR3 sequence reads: CASSQPDLNGKYF. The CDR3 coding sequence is TGTGCCAGCAGTCAACCTGACCTCAACGGCAAGTACTTC. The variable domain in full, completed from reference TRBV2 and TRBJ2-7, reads EPEVTQTPSHQVTQMGQEVILRCVPISNHLYFYWYRQILGQKVEFLVSFYNNEISEKSEIFDDQFSVERPDGSNFTLKIRSTKLEDSAMYFCASSQPDLNGKYFGPGTRLTVT.

The CDR3 here is CASSLTWAETQETQYF. The CDR3 nucleotides are TGTGCCAGCAGCCTAACGTGGGCGGAAACACAAGAGACCCAGTACTTC. The chain recombines TRBV24-1 with TRBJ2-5; no clear D gene. Deletions cut 11 bases from V and 2 bases from J, with 23 bases between. This CDR3 has 16 residues. Germline lookup yields CDR1 KGHDR and CDR2 SFDVKD.

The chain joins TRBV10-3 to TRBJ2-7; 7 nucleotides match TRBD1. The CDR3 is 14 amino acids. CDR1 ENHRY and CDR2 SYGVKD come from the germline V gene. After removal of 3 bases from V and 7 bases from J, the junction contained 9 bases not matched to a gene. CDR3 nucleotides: TGTGCCATCAGTGAAGTGACGACAGGGAGTGAGCAGTACTTC. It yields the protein CAISEVTTGSEQYF.

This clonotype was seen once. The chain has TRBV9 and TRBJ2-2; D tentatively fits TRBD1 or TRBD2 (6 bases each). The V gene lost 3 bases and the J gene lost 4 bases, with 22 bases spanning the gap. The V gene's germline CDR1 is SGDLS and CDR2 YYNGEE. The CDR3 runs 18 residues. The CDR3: CASSGPGVGGRTTGELFF. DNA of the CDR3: TGTGCCAGCAGCGGACCCGGGGTTGGGGGGCGAACCACCGGGGAGCTGTTTTTT.

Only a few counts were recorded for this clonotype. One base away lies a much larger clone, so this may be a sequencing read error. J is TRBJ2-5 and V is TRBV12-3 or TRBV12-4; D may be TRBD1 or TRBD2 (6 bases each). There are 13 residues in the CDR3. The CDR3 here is CAAGTSRGGTQYF. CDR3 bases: TGTGCGGCCGGGACTTCCAGAGGGGGGACCCAGTACTTC.

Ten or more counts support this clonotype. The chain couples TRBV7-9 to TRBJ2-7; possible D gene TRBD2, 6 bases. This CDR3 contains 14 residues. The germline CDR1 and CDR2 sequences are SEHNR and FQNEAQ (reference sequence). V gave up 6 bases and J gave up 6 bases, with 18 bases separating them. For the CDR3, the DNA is TGTGCCAGCAGTCCTCTGGTTGGAGGGAGCGAGCAGTACTTC. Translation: CASSPLVGGSEQYF.